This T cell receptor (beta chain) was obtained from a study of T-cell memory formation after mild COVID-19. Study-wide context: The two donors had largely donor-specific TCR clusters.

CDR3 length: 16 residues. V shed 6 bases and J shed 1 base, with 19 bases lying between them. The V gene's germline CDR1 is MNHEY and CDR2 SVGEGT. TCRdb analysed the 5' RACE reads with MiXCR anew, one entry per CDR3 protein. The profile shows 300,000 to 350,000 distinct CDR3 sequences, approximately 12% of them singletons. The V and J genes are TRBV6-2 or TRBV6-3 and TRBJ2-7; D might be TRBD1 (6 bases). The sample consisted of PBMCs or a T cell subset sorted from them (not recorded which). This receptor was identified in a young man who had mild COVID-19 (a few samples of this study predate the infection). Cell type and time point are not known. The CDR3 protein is CASRPLGALQSYEQYF. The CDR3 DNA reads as TGTGCCAGCAGACCCCTGGGGGCACTTCAATCCTACGAGCAGTACTTC.